A single sample is the source of the 24 T cell receptor beta chains below, sequenced in a study of blood T cell repertoires in COVID-19. The table came from immunoSEQ multiplex PCR; TCRdb's copy has only in-frame clones and leaves some out. The sample comprises 100,000 or so clones, approximately 84% of which are singletons, and less than 10% rests with the top ten. Sample: peripheral blood. The receptors were sampled from a man aged 40-50 years with active or convalescent COVID-19.

The chain carries TRBV7-2 and TRBJ2-7, with D possibly TRBD2 on 7 matching bases. CDR1 is SGHTA, CDR2 FQGNSA, per germline. This CDR3 has 15 residues. V was pared by 1 base and J by 2 bases, with 12 bases between. CDR3: CASSLVSGGPYEQYF. In nucleotides, the CDR3 is TGTGCCAGCAGCTTAGTTTCGGGGGGCCCCTACGAGCAGTACTTC.

The CDR3 reads CASSWGDASTGELFF. In nucleotides, the CDR3 is TGCGCCAGCAGCTGGGGGGACGCGTCCACCGGGGAGCTGTTTTTT. This chain joins TRBV5-1 and TRBJ2-2; possible D gene TRBD2, 6 bases. V lost 3 bases, J lost 4 bases, and 13 bases lay in between. CDR3 length: 15 amino acids. Germline loops: CDR1 SGHRS, CDR2 YFSETQ.

The chain joins TRBV5-5 to TRBJ2-7; 8 bases are a match to TRBD1. The length of the CDR3 is 16 residues. After removal of 5 bases from V and 1 base from J, the junction contained 11 bases not matched to a gene. Germline V gene lookup returns CDR1 SGHKS and CDR2 YYEKEE (reference sequence). This chain's CDR3 is CASSQWTGLSSYEQYF. The DNA for the CDR3 is TGTGCCAGCAGTCAATGGACAGGGTTGTCATCCTACGAGCAGTACTTC. Complete variable domain (other parts from reference TRBV5-5 and TRBJ2-7): DAGVTQSPTHLIKTRGQQVTLRCSPISGHKSVSWYQQVLGQGPQFIFQYYEKEERGRGNFPDRFSARQFPNYSSELNVNALLLGDSALYLCASSQWTGLSSYEQYFGPGTRLTVT.

This sequence joins TRBV19 and TRBJ2-7; a weak D match, TRBD1 (5 bases). Trimming stripped 1 base from V and 5 bases from J, with 12 bases between. Germline CDR1 is LNHDA and CDR2 is SQIVND (reference sequence). The CDR3 totals 14 residues. The CDR3 sequence: CASSIGRAGHEQYF. CDR3 in DNA: TGTGCCAGTAGTATAGGCAGGGCCGGGCACGAGCAGTACTTC.

The chain joins TRBV9 to TRBJ1-2, with TRBD1 identical over 9 bases. V lost 3 bases, J lost 4 bases, and 4 bases stayed unmatched. From germline, CDR1 is SGDLS and CDR2 YYNGEE. This CDR3 has 14 amino acids. CDR3 sequence reads: CASSEEDRGYGYTF. The CDR3 DNA sequence: TGTGCCAGCAGCGAAGAGGACAGGGGCTATGGCTACACCTTC.

V and J are TRBV1 and TRBJ1-2; the table names TRBD1, a call not compared with the DNA. TRBV1 is a documented pseudogene. This CDR3 has 15 amino acids. The CDR3 coding sequence is TGCACCAGCAGCCAAGATCAAACAGGGGAGAGAGGCTACACCTTC. Its protein product is CTSSQDQTGERGYTF.

In its sample, this clone was seen once. The gene calls are TRBV14 and TRBJ1-1, with D perhaps TRBD1 (5 bases). The germline V and J ends were trimmed by 4 bases and 1 base, with 22 bases remaining between them. This CDR3 comprises 18 residues. The V gene's germline CDR1 is SGHDN and CDR2 FVKESK. In DNA form, the CDR3 reads TGTGCCAGCAGCCTGACTTCGGGACTCAGGGCGGAGAACACTGAAGCTTTCTTT. The encoded protein is CASSLTSGLRAENTEAFF.

The chain recombines TRBV7-9 with TRBJ1-5, with unresolved D. The CDR3 has 13 residues. Trimming removed 3 bases at V and 4 bases at J, with 7 bases between. Germline CDR1 is SEHNR and CDR2 is FQNEAQ (reference sequence). CDR3 in DNA: TGTGCCAGCAGCTTTCCGGGGAATCAGCCCCAGCATTTT. It codes for CASSFPGNQPQHF.

The chain links TRBV3-1 (or the pseudogene TRBV3-2) to TRBJ2-1; 9 nucleotides agree with TRBD2. The trim removed 3 bases at V and 8 bases at J, leaving 8 bases unmatched. Per the germline V gene, CDR1 is LGHDT and CDR2 is YNNKEL (reference sequence). The CDR3 has 15 amino acids. The CDR3 sequence is CASSQTGLARYEQFF. CDR3 DNA sequence: TGTGCCAGCAGCCAGACGGGACTAGCTAGGTATGAGCAGTTCTTC.

The chain carries TRBV6-2 or TRBV6-3 and TRBJ2-7; 7 nucleotides line up with TRBD2. The CDR3 has 14 amino acids. V lost 2 bases, J lost 2 bases, and 3 bases stayed unmatched. Germline V CDR1 and CDR2: MNHEY, SVGEGT. This CDR3 is CASSYGGVPYEQYF. The CDR3 DNA reads as TGTGCCAGCAGTTACGGGGGGGTCCCCTACGAGCAGTACTTC.

This chain links TRBV11-3 with TRBJ2-3, with a tentative D call TRBD1 (5 bases). The CDR3 has 15 amino acids. V dropped 4 bases and J dropped 0 bases, with 11 bases sitting between them. Looked up from germline, CDR1 is SGHNT and CDR2 is YENEEA. This CDR3 is CASSYSPGSTDTQYF. The CDR3 region has the DNA TGTGCCAGCAGCTATAGTCCAGGGAGCACAGATACGCAGTATTTT.

This clone was seen a handful of times. This chain connects TRBV18 to TRBJ1-1; D is undetermined. CDR1 KGHSH and CDR2 LQKENI come from the germline V gene. V was pared by 5 bases and J by 6 bases, with 13 bases between. The CDR3 consists of 13 residues. CDR3 loop: CASSTHIGAEAFF. The CDR3 coding sequence is TGTGCCAGCTCAACACACATCGGGGCTGAAGCTTTCTTT.

The rearrangement joins TRBV6-5 to TRBJ1-2, with 10 bases identical to TRBD1. The CDR3 has 15 residues. Per germline, CDR1 MNHEY and CDR2 SVGAGI. V trimming: 6 bases; J trimming: 4 bases; junction bases outside the gene matches: 8. The CDR3 DNA reads TGTGCCAGCAGGGGGACAGGGGCATATGGCTATGGCTACACCTTC. It specifies CASRGTGAYGYGYTF.

This CDR3 is CASSQDAGGWEPQHF. DNA for the CDR3: TGTGCCAGCAGCCAAGATGCCGGGGGTTGGGAGCCCCAGCATTTT. The chain combines TRBV3-1 (or the pseudogene TRBV3-2) with TRBJ1-5; D possibly corresponds to TRBD1 (5 bases). The germline CDR1 and CDR2 sequences are LGHDT and YNNKEL (reference sequence). V was shortened by 0 bases and J by 8 bases, with 14 bases between the two germline ends. This CDR3 spans 15 amino acids.

This chain joins TRBV5-4 and TRBJ1-1; D perhaps matches TRBD1 (5 bases). The V end was cut by 2 bases, the J end by 1 base, with 6 bases between. The CDR3 contains 13 residues. CDR1 and CDR2 from the germline V gene are SGHNT and YYREEE (reference sequence). This CDR3 reads CASSFDRNTEAFF. The CDR3 DNA follows: TGTGCCAGCAGCTTCGACAGGAACACTGAAGCTTTCTTT.

V and J are TRBV6-5 and TRBJ1-2; no clear D gene. The CDR3 covers 12 residues. The ends were cut back, 6 bases at V and 5 bases at J, with 10 bases in the middle. Germline V gene lookup returns CDR1 MNHEY and CDR2 SVGAGI. The CDR3 DNA follows: TGTGCCAGCAGGCAGCGGGAGTATGGCTACACCTTC. Translating gives CASRQREYGYTF.

The gene calls are TRBV27 and TRBJ2-2; TRBD1 aligns across 10 bases. V dropped 5 bases and J dropped 7; count of bases not matched to a gene: 7. The CDR3 spans 15 residues. From germline, CDR1 is MNHEY and CDR2 SMNVEV (reference sequence). The CDR3 protein is CASSLRQGASGELFF. The CDR3 nucleotides read TGTGCCAGCAGTCTTCGACAGGGGGCTAGCGGGGAGCTGTTTTTT.

The chain has TRBV5-6 and TRBJ1-4, with a tentative D call TRBD1 (5 bases). The germline V gene encodes CDR1 SGHDT and CDR2 YYEEEE. The CDR3 length is 13 residues. The V and J ends lost 4 bases and 13 bases respectively, with 17 bases between them. CDR3 loop: CASSLNPGQGLFF. CDR3 nucleotides: TGTGCCAGCAGCCTAAATCCGGGTCAGGGACTGTTTTTT.

This clone was seen more than once but under ten times. The V gene is TRBV7-2, the J gene TRBJ1-2; the D is unclear. CDR3 size: 13 residues. Trimming left V 1 base short and J 7 bases short, with 10 bases between. Germline values: CDR1 SGHTA, CDR2 FQGNSA. This chain's CDR3 is CASSLGGARGYTF. The CDR3 DNA sequence: TGTGCCAGCAGCTTAGGGGGAGCCCGTGGCTACACCTTC.

V is TRBV30 and J is TRBJ1-2; 7 bases line up with TRBD1. This CDR3 is 18 amino acids long. Germline lookup yields CDR1 GTSNPN and CDR2 SVGIG (reference sequence). V lost 3 bases, J lost 3 bases, and 19 bases stayed unmatched. The CDR3 here is CAWSSSPGTVDSDYGYTF. In DNA, the CDR3 is TGTGCCTGGAGCTCGAGTCCCGGGACAGTCGACAGCGACTATGGCTACACCTTC.

V and J are TRBV18 and TRBJ2-1, with 10 nucleotides matching TRBD1. This CDR3 spans 18 amino acids. J lost 1 base, V lost 0 bases, and 6 bases had no gene match. CDR1 is KGHSH, CDR2 LQKENI, per germline. The CDR3 region has the DNA TGTGCCAGCTCACCACCGACAGGGGGCCAAACATCCTACAATGAGCAGTTCTTC. Its protein is CASSPPTGGQTSYNEQFF.

V is TRBV19 and J is TRBJ2-7, with TRBD1 matching over 7 bases. The junction had 12 bases not matched to a gene; V was cut back by 7 bases and J by 3 bases. The CDR3 sequence is 15 residues long. Germline V CDR1 and CDR2: LNHDA, SQIVND (reference sequence). The CDR3 DNA sequence: TGTGCCAGTACCGAGAGGGCCAGGGGGATCTACGAGCAGTACTTC. Protein: CASTERARGIYEQYF.

This clone was detected only once. This rearrangement joins TRBV2 to TRBJ1-5; D perhaps matches TRBD1 (5 bases). V was clipped by 2 bases and J by 6 bases, with 14 bases between them. CDR1 is SNHLY and CDR2 is FYNNEI in the germline V gene. The CDR3 is 15 residues long. CDR3 sequence reads: CASSEFASTGQPQHF. Written as DNA, the CDR3 is TGTGCCAGCAGTGAATTTGCCAGCACAGGTCAGCCCCAGCATTTT.

The CDR3 sequence is CASSLSVGALFDEQFF. Written as DNA, the CDR3 is TGTGCCAGCAGTTTATCAGTGGGGGCTCTCTTTGATGAGCAGTTCTTC. The chain employs TRBV27 and TRBJ2-1, with TRBD1 as a possible D gene (6 bases). V shed 0 bases and J shed 8 bases, with 17 bases lying between them. The CDR3 is 16 residues long. Germline CDR1 and CDR2: MNHEY and SMNVEV (reference sequence).